The clone carrying this TCR beta chain was observed at least ten times. Every patient was untreated before thyroid surgery. This record belongs to a study of metastatic and nonmetastatic thyroid tumors. Overall study: Repertoires from malignant and benign thyroid patients were compared across blood and tumor or nodule tissue.

Deletions cut 4 bases from V and 4 bases from J, with 9 bases between. Germline-derived CDR1 and CDR2 are KGHDR and SFDVKD. The CDR3 runs 13 residues. Under the authors' procedure: The study built a papillary thyroid cancer distant-metastasis classifier from CDR3 differences across clinicopathological groups. With MiXCR, TCRdb reprocessed the PCR reads. TCRdb, rather than the study authors, made the V and J calls. This sample has roughly 93,000 clones, with over 9.5% found just once. The chain carries TRBV24-1 and TRBJ1-1, with D possibly TRBD1 on 5 matching bases. The sequenced material came from blood. The sequence came from a female donor with papillary thyroid cancer or a benign thyroid nodule (not recorded which). Some clones in this sample may be carry-over from other donors' samples. The CDR3 coding sequence is TGTGCCACCAGTGACCCAAGGGGCACTGAAGCTTTCTTT. Protein product: CATSDPRGTEAFF.